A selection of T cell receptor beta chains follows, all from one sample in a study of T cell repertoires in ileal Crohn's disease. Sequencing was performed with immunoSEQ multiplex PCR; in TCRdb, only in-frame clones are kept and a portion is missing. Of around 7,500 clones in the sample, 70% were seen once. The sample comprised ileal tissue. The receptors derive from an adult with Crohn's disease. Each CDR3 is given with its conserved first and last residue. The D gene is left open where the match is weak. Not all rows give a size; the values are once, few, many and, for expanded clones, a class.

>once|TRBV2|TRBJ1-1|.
TGTGCCAGCAGGGACAGCACTGAAGCTTTCTTT
CASRDSTEAFF
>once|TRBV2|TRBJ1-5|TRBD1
TGTGCCAGCAGTGATCGGACAGGGGCAAGTCAGCCCCAGCATTTT
CASSDRTGASQPQHF
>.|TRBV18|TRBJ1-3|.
TGTGCCAGCTCCCCGGACAACTCTGGAAACACCATATATTTT
CASSPDNSGNTIYF
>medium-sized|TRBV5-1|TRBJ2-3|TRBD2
TGCGCCAGCAGCTCGAGCGGGGGGAACACAGATACGCAGTATTTT
CASSSSGGNTDTQYF
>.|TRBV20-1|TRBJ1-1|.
TGCAGTGCTATAACCGGGGGGCGGGCTTTCTTT
CSAITGGRAFF
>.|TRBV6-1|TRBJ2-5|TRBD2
TGTGCCAGCAGTGATGCGGGGGAGCCAGGGGAGACCCAGTACTTC
CASSDAGEPGETQYF
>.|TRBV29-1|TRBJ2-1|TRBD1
TGCAGCGTTACAGGGGGCAATGAGCAGTTCTTC
CSVTGGNEQFF
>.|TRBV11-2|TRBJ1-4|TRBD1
TGTGCCAGCAGCTTGGGACAGGGTGATGTCAATGAAAAACTGTTTTTT
CASSLGQGDVNEKLFF
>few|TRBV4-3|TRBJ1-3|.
TGCGCCAGCAGCCAAGACAGGAAAAGCTCTGGAAACACCATATATTTT
CASSQDRKSSGNTIYF
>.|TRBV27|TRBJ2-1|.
TGTGCCAGCAGTTTATCGCTAGCCAGCAATGAGCAGTTCTTC
CASSLSLASNEQFF
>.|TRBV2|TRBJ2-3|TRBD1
TGTGCCAGCAGTCAAGACAGGGGGCGAATGGATACGCAGTATTTT
CASSQDRGRMDTQYF
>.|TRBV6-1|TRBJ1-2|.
TGTGCCAGCGGACAAGGAGCTAACTATGGCTACACCTTC
CASGQGANYGYTF
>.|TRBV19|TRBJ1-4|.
TGTGCCAGTAGTAAGCTACCAGGAACTAATGAAAAACTGTTTTTT
CASSKLPGTNEKLFF
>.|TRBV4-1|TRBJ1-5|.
TGCGCCAGCAGCCAAGAGGAGGGTCAGCCCCAGCATTTT
CASSQEEGQPQHF
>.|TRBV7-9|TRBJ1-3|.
TGTGCCAGCAGCCCCGGACTTTTCTCTGGAAACACCATATATTTT
CASSPGLFSGNTIYF
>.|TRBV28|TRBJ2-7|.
TGTGCCAGCAGTTTCTCTTCCTACGAGCAGTACTTC
CASSFSSYEQYF
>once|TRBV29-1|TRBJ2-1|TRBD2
TGCAGCGTTCAATCTAGCGGGGGGTTCGATGAGCAGTTCTTC
CSVQSSGGFDEQFF
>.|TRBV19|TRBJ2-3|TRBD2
TGTGCCAGTAGTATGGGACTAGCGGGGGGGAGCACAGATACGCAGTATTTT
CASSMGLAGGSTDTQYF
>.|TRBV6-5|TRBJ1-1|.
TGTGCCAGCAGCCAACCTGACTTTGGGGCTTTCTTT
CASSQPDFGAFF
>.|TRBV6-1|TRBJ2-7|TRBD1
TGTGCCAGCAGTGAAGGGGACAGCTCCTACGAGCAGTACTTC
CASSEGDSSYEQYF
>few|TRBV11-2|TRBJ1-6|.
TGTGCCAGCAGCTTAGGACAGACCCTTAATTCACCCCTCCACTTT
CASSLGQTLNSPLHF
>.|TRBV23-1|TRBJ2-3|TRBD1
TGCGCCAGCGGACACAGGGGGCGAAGCACAGATACGCAGTATTTT
CASGHRGRSTDTQYF
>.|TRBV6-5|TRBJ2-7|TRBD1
TGTGCCAGCAGTTACTCTGGACAGGGGGGAAACGAGCAGTACTTC
CASSYSGQGGNEQYF
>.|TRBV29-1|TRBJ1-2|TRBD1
TGCAGCGCGGACCTGACAGGGGATAGTAACTATGGCTACACCTTC
CSADLTGDSNYGYTF
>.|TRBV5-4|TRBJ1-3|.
TGTGCCAGCAGCCACCGGGACACTCGCTCTGGAAACACCATATATTTT
CASSHRDTRSGNTIYF
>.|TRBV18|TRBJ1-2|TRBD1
TGTGCCAGCTCCGAGGGACAGGGGAGGTCTAACTATGGCTACACCTTC
CASSEGQGRSNYGYTF
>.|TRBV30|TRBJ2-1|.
TGTGCCTGGAGTCTGGCTGTCACAAACAATGAGCAGTTCTTC
CAWSLAVTNNEQFF
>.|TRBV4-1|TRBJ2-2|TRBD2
TGCGCCAGCAGCCAAGTTCGAGGCGGGGGATTCACCGGGGAGCTGTTTTTT
CASSQVRGGGFTGELFF
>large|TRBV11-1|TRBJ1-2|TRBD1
TGTGCCAGCAGCTCCGGGACAGGGTATTATGGCTACACCTTC
CASSSGTGYYGYTF
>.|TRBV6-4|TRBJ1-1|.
TGTGCCAGCAGAGCACAGGGTAACACTGAAGCTTTCTTT
CASRAQGNTEAFF
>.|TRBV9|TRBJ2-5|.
TGTGCCAGCAGCGGCACTGACCAAGAGACCCAGTACTTC
CASSGTDQETQYF
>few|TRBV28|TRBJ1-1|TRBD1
TGTGCCAGCAGTATAACCGGGACAGTCACTGAAGCTTTCTTT
CASSITGTVTEAFF
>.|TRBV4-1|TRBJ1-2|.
TGCGCCAGCAGCCAAGACCAGGGTTGGTATGGCTACACCTTC
CASSQDQGWYGYTF
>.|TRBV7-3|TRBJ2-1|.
TGTGCCAGCAGCTTAGAGCTAGGCGAGCAGTTCTTC
CASSLELGEQFF
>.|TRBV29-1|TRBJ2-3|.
TGCAGCGTTGAAGGACTTTCCGGTGTTCGCACAGATACGCAGTATTTT
CSVEGLSGVRTDTQYF
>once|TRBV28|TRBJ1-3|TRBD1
TGTGCCAGCAGGATCACCGGGACAGTCTCTGGAAACACCATATATTTT
CASRITGTVSGNTIYF
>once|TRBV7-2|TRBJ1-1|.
TGTGCCTGCCGCGAGACAGGAGACACTGAAGCTTTCTTT
CACRETGDTEAFF
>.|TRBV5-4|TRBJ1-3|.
TGTGCCAGCAGCATCGGGAGTGGCCCGGGTAACACCATATATTTT
CASSIGSGPGNTIYF
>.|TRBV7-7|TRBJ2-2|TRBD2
TGTGCTAGCAGCCTTGGGACTAGCGGGCCCGGGGAGCTGTTTTTT
CASSLGTSGPGELFF
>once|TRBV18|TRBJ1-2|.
TGTGCCAGCTCACCACCCGGCTCGGGGGAGAAGGGTAACTATGGCTACACCTTC
CASSPPGSGEKGNYGYTF
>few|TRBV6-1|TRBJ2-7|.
TGTGCCAGCAGTATCGGGGATACCTACGAGCAGTACTTC
CASSIGDTYEQYF
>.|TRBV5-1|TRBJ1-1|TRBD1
TGCGCCAGCAGCTTGAAGGGACAGGGTTTAACTGAAGCTTTCTTT
CASSLKGQGLTEAFF
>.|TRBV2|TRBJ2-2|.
TGTGCCAGCAGTGGCTCGGGGGGCCGTACCGGGGAGCTGTTTTTT
CASSGSGGRTGELFF
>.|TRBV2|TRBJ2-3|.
TGTGCCAGCGAGCAGGCAGATACGCAGTATTTT
CASEQADTQYF
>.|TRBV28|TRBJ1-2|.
TGTGCCAGCAGTTTAGTGGGGGCGCACGACTACACCTTC
CASSLVGAHDYTF
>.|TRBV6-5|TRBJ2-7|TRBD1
TGTGCCAGCGTAAGCCCCGGACAGGGTTACGAGCAGTACTTC
CASVSPGQGYEQYF
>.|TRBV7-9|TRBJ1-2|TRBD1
TGTGCCAGCAGCTTAGACAGGGGGCTTGGCTACACCTTC
CASSLDRGLGYTF
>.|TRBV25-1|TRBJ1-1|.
TGTGCCAGCAGTCCAGCAGGATTGGGCACTGAAGCTTTCTTT
CASSPAGLGTEAFF
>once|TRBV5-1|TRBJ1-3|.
TGCGCCAGCAGCTTGGATGGGGCGCCCGGAAACACCATATATTTT
CASSLDGAPGNTIYF
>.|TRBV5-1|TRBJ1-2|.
TGCGCCAGCAGCTTGGGGCAGGTCTATGGCTACACCTTC
CASSLGQVYGYTF
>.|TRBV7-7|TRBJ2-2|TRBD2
TGTGCCAGCAGCCCACTGCTAGCGGACCCCGGCGGGGAGCTGTTTTTT
CASSPLLADPGGELFF